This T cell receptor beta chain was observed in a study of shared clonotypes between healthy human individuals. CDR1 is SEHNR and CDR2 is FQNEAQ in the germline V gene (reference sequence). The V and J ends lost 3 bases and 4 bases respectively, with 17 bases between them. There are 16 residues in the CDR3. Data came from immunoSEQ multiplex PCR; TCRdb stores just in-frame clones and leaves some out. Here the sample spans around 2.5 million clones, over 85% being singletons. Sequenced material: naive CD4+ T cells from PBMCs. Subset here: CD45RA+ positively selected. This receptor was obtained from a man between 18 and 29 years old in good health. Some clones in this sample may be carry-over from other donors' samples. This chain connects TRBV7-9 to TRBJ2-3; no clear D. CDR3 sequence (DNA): TGTGCCAGCAGCTTCCGCGGCGCCACACACCCAGATACGCAGTATTTT. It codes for CASSFRGATHPDTQYF.